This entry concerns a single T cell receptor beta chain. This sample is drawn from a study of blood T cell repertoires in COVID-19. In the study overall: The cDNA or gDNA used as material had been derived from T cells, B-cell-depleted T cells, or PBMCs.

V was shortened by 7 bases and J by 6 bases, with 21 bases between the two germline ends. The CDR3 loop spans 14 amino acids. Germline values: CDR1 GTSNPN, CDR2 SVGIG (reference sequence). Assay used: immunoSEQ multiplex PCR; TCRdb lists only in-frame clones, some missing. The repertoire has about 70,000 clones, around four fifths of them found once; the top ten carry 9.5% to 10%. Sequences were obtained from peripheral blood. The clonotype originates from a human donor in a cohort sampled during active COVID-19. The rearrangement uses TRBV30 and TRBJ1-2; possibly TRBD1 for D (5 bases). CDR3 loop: CAFWVSYKGNGYTF. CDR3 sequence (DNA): TGTGCCTTCTGGGTTTCCTATAAGGGGAATGGCTACACCTTC. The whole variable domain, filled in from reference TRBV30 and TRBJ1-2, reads SQTIHQWPATLVQPVGSPLSLECTVEGTSNPNLYWYRQAAGRGLQLLFYSVGIGQISSEVPQNLSASRPQDRQFILSSKKLLLSDSGFYLCAFWVSYKGNGYTFGSGTRLTVV.